Following are 7 T cell receptor beta chains from one sample sequenced in a study of cytomegalovirus exposure and HLA in healthy donors. 13 Jbeta primers and 60 Vbeta primers were used for the PCR. Here immunoSEQ multiplex PCR was the method, and the copy in TCRdb shows in-frame clones only, minus some. The sample lists about 180,000 clones; around 80% were seen once. The sequenced sample consisted of PBMCs. Every receptor here comes from a woman aged 35 to 49 in good health and CMV-seronegative.

This rearrangement joins TRBV30 to TRBJ1-2, with D perhaps matching TRBD1 (6 bases). Trimming removed 4 bases at V and 2 bases at J, with 11 bases between. Germline-derived CDR1 and CDR2 are GTSNPN and SVGIG (reference sequence). This CDR3 contains 13 residues. CDR3 nucleotides: TGTGCCTGGATCCCTCAGGGGAACTATGGCTACACCTTC. As protein: CAWIPQGNYGYTF.

The J gene is TRBJ1-6, the V gene TRBV6-6, with 7 bases matching TRBD1. This CDR3 region has 14 residues. Trimming at V came to 2 bases and at J to 7 bases, leaving 2 bases not matched to a gene. Germline lookup yields CDR1 MNHNY and CDR2 SVGAGI (reference sequence). CDR3 residues: CASSYAQGNSPLHF. CDR3 sequence (DNA): TGTGCCAGCAGTTACGCACAGGGGAATTCACCCCTCCACTTT.

This chain uses TRBV5-1 with TRBJ2-7; TRBD1 matches at 7 bases. This CDR3 has 17 residues. V lost 2 bases, J lost 0 bases, and 11 bases stayed unmatched. In germline, CDR1 is SGHRS, CDR2 YFSETQ. CDR3 protein: CASSFSSAGTVSYEQYF. The DNA for the CDR3 is TGCGCCAGCAGCTTTTCTTCTGCCGGGACAGTCTCCTACGAGCAGTACTTC.

The gene calls are TRBV5-4 and TRBJ2-2; no definite D call. There are 14 residues in the CDR3. Germline CDR1 and CDR2: SGHNT and YYREEE (reference sequence). V was trimmed by 0 bases and J by 3 bases, leaving 6 bases between them. The CDR3 loop is CASSLALDTGELFF. The CDR3 DNA reads as TGTGCCAGCAGCTTGGCTCTCGACACCGGGGAGCTGTTTTTT.

This rearrangement joins TRBV15 to TRBJ1-6; no definite D call. Germline V lookup: CDR1 LNHNV, CDR2 YYDKDF (reference sequence). Trimming pared 1 base from V and 9 bases from J, leaving 7 bases between. The CDR3 has 13 amino acids. The CDR3 sequence is CATSRVDSSPLHF. CDR3 nucleotide sequence: TGTGCCACCAGCAGAGTCGATAGTTCACCCCTCCACTTT.

The chain has TRBV6-1 and TRBJ2-7; 8 bases are shared with TRBD2. The CDR3 is 12 residues long. Trimming at V came to 11 bases and at J to 5 bases, leaving 8 bases not matched to a gene. Germline assignment: CDR1 MNHNS and CDR2 SASEGT. The DNA for the CDR3 is TGTGCCGGACAGACTAGCGTCGACGAGCAGTACTTC. This sequence encodes CAGQTSVDEQYF.

The CDR3 DNA is TGTGCCATCAGTACAGGGGGCGTTCAGCCCCAGCATTTT. It translates to CAISTGGVQPQHF. The rearrangement uses TRBV10-3 and TRBJ1-5, with 9 bases aligning to TRBD1. V lost 5 bases and J lost 6; bases outside the gene matches: 2. The CDR3 consists of 13 residues. In germline, CDR1 is ENHRY, CDR2 SYGVKD.